Listed here are 5 T cell receptor beta chains from one sample, sequenced in a study of blood T cell repertoires in COVID-19. Some clones are missing from TCRdb's copy, which holds only in-frame ones; the method was immunoSEQ multiplex PCR. The sample includes 150,000 or so clones, around four fifths of them seen just once. What was sequenced was PBMCs or T cells enriched from blood (not recorded which). These receptor sequences come from a woman in her fifties or sixties in a cohort exposed to, infected with or recovered from COVID-19 (not recorded which).

This rearrangement joins TRBV19 to TRBJ2-6, with 7 bases identical to TRBD2. J gave up 3 bases and V 4 bases, and 9 bases lay outside the gene matches. The CDR3 is 17 residues long. The germline CDR1 and CDR2 sequences are LNHDA and SQIVND (reference sequence). CDR3 region: CASSTPPGGGGANVLTF. CDR3 in DNA: TGTGCCAGTAGTACCCCGCCGGGGGGAGGTGGGGCCAACGTCCTGACTTTC.

The chain joins TRBV9 to TRBJ1-5, with TRBD1 identical over 9 bases. CDR1 is SGDLS, CDR2 YYNGEE, per germline. With V trimmed by 3 bases and J by 5 bases, 6 bases remained unmatched. This CDR3 is 15 amino acids long. CDR3 in DNA: TGTGCCAGCAGCGCCGGGACAGGGTTAGATCAGCCCCAGCATTTT. It encodes CASSAGTGLDQPQHF.

The gene calls are TRBV6-2 or TRBV6-3 and TRBJ2-1; 8 nucleotides match TRBD2. Germline CDR1 reads MNHEY; CDR2 reads SVGEGT. With V trimmed by 4 bases and J by 7 bases, 18 bases remained unmatched. This CDR3 region has 18 residues. CDR3: CASSSVASGHPASNEQFF. The CDR3 DNA follows: TGTGCCAGCAGTTCCGTGGCTAGCGGGCATCCTGCCTCGAATGAGCAGTTCTTC.

The V gene is TRBV24-1, the J gene TRBJ2-1, with D maybe TRBD2 (5 bases). The germline gives CDR1 KGHDR, CDR2 SFDVKD. This CDR3 is 17 amino acids long. V was pared by 5 bases and J by 4 bases, with 20 bases between. The CDR3 reads CATSGLYPGNLYNEQFF. The CDR3 nucleotides read TGTGCCACCAGTGGTCTCTATCCGGGGAATCTATACAATGAGCAGTTCTTC.

This chain joins TRBV19 and TRBJ1-4, with 7 bases identical to TRBD1. The CDR3 has 16 amino acids. Germline CDR1 is LNHDA and CDR2 is SQIVND (reference sequence). J lost 5 bases, V lost 3 bases, and 9 bases had no gene match. DNA for the CDR3: TGTGCCAGTAGTATGAAAAGGGACAGACTAAATGAAAAACTGTTTTTT. This encodes CASSMKRDRLNEKLFF.